This TCR beta chain was obtained from a study of T cell responses to AZD1222 COVID-19 vaccine. This table comes from immunoSEQ multiplex PCR, and its TCRdb copy is limited to in-frame clones, with some not included. The sample has over 100,000 clones, approximately 86% seen once. Trimming at V came to 3 bases and at J to 13 bases, leaving 3 bases not matched to a gene. This CDR3 contains 12 residues. Germline assignment: CDR1 SEHNR and CDR2 FQNEAQ (reference sequence). The sequence was collected from an adult who received the MenACWY meningococcal vaccine as a control. This chain connects TRBV7-9 to TRBJ2-4; 10 bases are a match to TRBD2. The specimen comprised peripheral blood, sampled 28 days after the second dose of the MenACWY control vaccine. CDR3 loop: CASSFSGGIQYF. The CDR3 DNA reads as TGTGCCAGCAGCTTTAGCGGGGGGATACAGTACTTC.